This T cell receptor (beta chain) was recorded in a study of blood T cell repertoires in COVID-19. Study background: Sources were T cells, B-cell-depleted T cells, or PBMCs; the material itself was cDNA or gDNA.

Clinical history as reported by participants underpinned cohort assignment. Clones were sequenced by immunoSEQ multiplex PCR, and TCRdb holds only the in-frame ones, with some missing. The sample records hundreds of thousands of clones, 80% to 95% being singletons. V lost 5 bases, J lost 3 bases, and 8 bases stayed unmatched. The CDR3 has 16 amino acids. Germline V gene data show CDR1 as PRHDT and CDR2 as FYEKMQ (reference sequence). The chain joins TRBV13 to TRBJ2-1; TRBD2 agrees at 9 bases. The sample consisted of PBMCs or T cells enriched from blood (not recorded which). The sequence was collected from a young woman who had recovered from COVID-19. The CDR3 DNA sequence: TGTGCCAGCAGCATCAAAGCGGGGGGCTACTACAATGAGCAGTTCTTC. Encoded protein: CASSIKAGGYYNEQFF.